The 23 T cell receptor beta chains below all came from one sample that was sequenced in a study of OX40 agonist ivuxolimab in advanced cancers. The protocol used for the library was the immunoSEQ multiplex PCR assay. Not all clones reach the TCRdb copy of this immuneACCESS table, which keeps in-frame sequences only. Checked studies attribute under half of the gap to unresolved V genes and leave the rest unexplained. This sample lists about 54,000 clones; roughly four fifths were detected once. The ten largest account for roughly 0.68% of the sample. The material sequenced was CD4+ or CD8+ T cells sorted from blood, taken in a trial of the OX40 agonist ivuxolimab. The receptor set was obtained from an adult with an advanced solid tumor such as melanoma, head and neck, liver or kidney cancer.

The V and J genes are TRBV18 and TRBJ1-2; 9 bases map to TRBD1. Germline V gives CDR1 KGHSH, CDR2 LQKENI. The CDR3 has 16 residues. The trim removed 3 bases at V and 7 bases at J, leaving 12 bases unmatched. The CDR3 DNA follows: TGTGCCAGCTCACCCCGGGACAGGGAACCCAGAGGTGGCTACACCTTC. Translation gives CASSPRDREPRGGYTF.

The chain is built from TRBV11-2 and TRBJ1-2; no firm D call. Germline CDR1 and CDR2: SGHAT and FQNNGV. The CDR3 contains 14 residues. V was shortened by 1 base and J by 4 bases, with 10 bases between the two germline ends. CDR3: CASSLVEGSYGYTF. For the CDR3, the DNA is TGTGCCAGCAGCTTAGTAGAGGGTAGCTATGGCTACACCTTC. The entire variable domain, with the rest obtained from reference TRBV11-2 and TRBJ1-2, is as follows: EAGVAQSPRYKIIEKRQSVAFWCNPISGHATLYWYQQILGQGPKLLIQFQNNGVVDDSQLPKDRFSAERLKGVDSTLKIQPAKLEDSAVYLCASSLVEGSYGYTFGSGTRLTVV.

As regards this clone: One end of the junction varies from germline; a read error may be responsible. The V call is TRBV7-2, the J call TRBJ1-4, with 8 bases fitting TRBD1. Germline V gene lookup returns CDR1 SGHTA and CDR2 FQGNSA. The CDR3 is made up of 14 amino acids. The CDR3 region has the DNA TGTGCCAGCAGCCAGGACAGGGTGAATGGAAAACTGTTTTTT. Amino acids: CASSQDRVNGKLFF.

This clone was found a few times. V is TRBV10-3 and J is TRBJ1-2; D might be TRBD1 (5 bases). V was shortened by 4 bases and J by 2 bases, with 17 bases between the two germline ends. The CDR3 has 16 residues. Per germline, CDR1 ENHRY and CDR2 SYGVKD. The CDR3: CAISGSRRQLNYGYTF. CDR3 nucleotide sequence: TGTGCCATCAGTGGCTCGAGGAGACAGCTGAACTATGGCTACACCTTC.

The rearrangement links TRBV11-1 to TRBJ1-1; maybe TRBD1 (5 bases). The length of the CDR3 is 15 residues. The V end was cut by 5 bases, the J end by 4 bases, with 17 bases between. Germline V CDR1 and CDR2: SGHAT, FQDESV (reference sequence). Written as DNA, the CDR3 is TGTGCCAGCAGCCCTGACAGACCGTGGGGCACTGAAGCTTTCTTT. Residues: CASSPDRPWGTEAFF. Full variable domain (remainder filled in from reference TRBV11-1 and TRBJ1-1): EAEVAQSPRYKITEKSQAVAFWCDPISGHATLYWYRQILGQGPELLVQFQDESVVDDSQLPKDRFSAERLKGVDSTLKIQPAELGDSAMYLCASSPDRPWGTEAFFGQGTRLTVV.

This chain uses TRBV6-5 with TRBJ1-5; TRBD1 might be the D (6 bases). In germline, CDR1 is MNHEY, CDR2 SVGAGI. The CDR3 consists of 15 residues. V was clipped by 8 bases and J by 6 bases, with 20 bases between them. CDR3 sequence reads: CASSFYGGPSQPQHF. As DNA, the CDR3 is TGTGCCAGCTCCTTCTACGGGGGGCCAAGTCAGCCCCAGCATTTT.

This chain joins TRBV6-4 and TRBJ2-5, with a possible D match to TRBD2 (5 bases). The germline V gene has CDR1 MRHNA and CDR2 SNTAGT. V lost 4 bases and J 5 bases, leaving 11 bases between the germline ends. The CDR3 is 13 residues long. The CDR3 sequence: CASSAGGEETQYF. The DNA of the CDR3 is TGTGCCAGCAGTGCCGGAGGCGAGGAGACCCAGTACTTC.

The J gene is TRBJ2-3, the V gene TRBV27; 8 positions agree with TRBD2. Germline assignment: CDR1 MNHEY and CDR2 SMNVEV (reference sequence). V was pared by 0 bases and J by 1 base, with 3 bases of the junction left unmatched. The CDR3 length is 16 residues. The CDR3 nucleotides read TGTGCCAGCAGTTTATCGCGGGGGGCTGGCACAGATACGCAGTATTTT. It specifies CASSLSRGAGTDTQYF.

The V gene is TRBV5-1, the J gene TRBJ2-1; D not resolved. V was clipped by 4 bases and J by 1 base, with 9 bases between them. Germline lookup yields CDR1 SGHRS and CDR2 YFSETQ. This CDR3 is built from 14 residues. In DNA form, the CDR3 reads TGCGCCAGCAGCCCGGACGGGTCCTACAATGAGCAGTTCTTC. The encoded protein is CASSPDGSYNEQFF.

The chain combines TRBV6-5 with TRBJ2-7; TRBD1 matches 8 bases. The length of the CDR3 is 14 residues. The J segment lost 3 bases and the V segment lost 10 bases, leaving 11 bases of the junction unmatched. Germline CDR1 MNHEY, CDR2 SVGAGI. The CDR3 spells CATMDRAVGYEQYF. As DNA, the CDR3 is TGTGCCACCATGGACAGGGCGGTGGGCTACGAGCAGTACTTC.

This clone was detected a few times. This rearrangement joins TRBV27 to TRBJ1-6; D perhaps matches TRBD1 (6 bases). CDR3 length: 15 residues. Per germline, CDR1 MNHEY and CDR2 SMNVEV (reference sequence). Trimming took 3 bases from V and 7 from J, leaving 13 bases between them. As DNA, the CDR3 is TGTGCCAGCAGTTTCACAGGGATGGGGAATTCACCCCTCCACTTT. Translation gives CASSFTGMGNSPLHF.

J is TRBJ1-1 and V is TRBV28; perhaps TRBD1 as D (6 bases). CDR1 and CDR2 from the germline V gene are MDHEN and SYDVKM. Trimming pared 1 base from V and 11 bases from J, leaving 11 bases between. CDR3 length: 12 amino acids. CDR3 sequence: CASSLSGEKAFF. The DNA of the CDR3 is TGTGCCAGCAGTTTATCAGGGGAAAAGGCTTTCTTT.

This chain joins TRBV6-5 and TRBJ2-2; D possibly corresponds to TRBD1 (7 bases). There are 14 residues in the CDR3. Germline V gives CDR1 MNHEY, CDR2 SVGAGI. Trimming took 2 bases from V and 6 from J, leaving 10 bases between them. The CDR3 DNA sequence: TGTGCCAGCAGTTACAGCAGGGGGGCCGGGGAGCTGTTTTTT. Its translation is CASSYSRGAGELFF.

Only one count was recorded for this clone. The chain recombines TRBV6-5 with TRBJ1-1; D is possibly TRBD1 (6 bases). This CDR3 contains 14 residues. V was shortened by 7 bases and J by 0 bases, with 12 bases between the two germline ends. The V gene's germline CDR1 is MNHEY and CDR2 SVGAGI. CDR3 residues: CASNRDILNTEAFF. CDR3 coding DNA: TGTGCCAGCAACCGGGACATTTTGAACACTGAAGCTTTCTTT.

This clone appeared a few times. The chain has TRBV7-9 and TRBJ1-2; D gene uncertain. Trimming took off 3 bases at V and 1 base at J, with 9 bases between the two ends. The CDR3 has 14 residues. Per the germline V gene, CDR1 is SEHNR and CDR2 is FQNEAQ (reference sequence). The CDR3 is CASSFNDNNYGYTF. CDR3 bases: TGTGCCAGCAGCTTCAACGACAATAACTATGGCTACACCTTC.

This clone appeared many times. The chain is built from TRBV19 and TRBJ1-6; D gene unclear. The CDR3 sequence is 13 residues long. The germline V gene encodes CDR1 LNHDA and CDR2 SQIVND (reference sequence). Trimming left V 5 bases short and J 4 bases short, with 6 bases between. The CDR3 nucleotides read TGTGCCAGTAGTGCAAAGTATAATTCACCCCTCCACTTT. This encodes CASSAKYNSPLHF.

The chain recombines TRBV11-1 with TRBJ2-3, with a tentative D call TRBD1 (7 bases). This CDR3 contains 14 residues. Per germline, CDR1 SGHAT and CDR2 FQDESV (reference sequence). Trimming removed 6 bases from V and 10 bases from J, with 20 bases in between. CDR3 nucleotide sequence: TGTGCCAGCAGGCCTCGGAGGGGGCCCCTCGCGCAGTATTTT. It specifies CASRPRRGPLAQYF.

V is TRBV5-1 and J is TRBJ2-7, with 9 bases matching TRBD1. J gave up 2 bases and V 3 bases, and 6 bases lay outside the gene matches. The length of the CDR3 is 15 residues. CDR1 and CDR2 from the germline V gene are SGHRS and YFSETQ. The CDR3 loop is CASSSPDRGAYEQYF. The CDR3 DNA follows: TGCGCCAGCAGCTCTCCTGACAGGGGGGCCTACGAGCAGTACTTC.

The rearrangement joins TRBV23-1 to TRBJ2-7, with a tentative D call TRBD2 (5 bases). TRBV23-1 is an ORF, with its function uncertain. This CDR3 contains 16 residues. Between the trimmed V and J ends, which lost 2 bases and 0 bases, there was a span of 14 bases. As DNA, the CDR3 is TGCGCCAGCAGTCAACTTCGAGGGCGAAGCTCCTACGAGCAGTACTTC. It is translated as CASSQLRGRSSYEQYF.

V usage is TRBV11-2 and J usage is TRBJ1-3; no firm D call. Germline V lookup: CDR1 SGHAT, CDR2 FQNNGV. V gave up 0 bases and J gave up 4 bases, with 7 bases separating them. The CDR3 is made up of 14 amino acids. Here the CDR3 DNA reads TGTGCCAGCAGCTTAGATCACTCGGGAAACACCATATATTTT. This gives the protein CASSLDHSGNTIYF.

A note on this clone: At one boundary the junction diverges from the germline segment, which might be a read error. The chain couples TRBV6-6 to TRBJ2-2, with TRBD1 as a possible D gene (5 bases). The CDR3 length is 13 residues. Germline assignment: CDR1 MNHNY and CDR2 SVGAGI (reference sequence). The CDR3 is CASRGAKTGELFF. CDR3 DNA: TGTGCCAGCAGAGGGGCGAAAACCGGGGAGCTGTTTTTT.

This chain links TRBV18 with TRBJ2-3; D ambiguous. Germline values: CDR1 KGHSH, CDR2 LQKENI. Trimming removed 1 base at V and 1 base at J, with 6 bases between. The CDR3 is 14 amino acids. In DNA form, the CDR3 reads TGTGCCAGCTCACCACTCCGTGGCACAGATACGCAGTATTTT. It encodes CASSPLRGTDTQYF.

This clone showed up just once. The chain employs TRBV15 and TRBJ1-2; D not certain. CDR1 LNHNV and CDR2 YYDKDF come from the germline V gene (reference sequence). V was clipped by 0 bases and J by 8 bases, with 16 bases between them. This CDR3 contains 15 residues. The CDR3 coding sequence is TGTGCCACCAGCAGAGATTTGGTCGGACTCGGGGGCTACACCTTC. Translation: CATSRDLVGLGGYTF.